This T cell receptor beta chain stems from a study of T-cell memory formation after mild COVID-19 (dated by TCRdb to the early 2020s). Notes on the research overall: TCR sequence clusters from the two donors were largely donor specific. Longitudinal TCRalpha and TCRbeta repertoire sequencing tracked T-cell clones expanding and contracting after mild COVID-19 in a couple of donors. Two young, previously healthy adult volunteers made up the cohort, one male and one female.

Overall results and qualifications from the work: SARS-CoV-2 specificity was not confirmed for the second-wave clones peaking on day 37. Only two mild cases were covered in the study, and larger cohorts including severe cases with pre-infection samples were considered necessary. Contracting CD4+ clones appeared mostly in the CM and EM memory subsets, whereas CD8+ clones were enriched in EMRA. The detection of some responding clones in pre-infection memory suggests that pre-existing cross-reactive memory T cells joined the SARS-CoV-2 response. From day 15 to 85, contracting clones showed balanced CD4/CD8 phenotypes, whereas a second wave of clones that expanded from day 15 to 37 leaned towards CD4+.

Sequenced using an Illumina NovaSeq 6000. TCRalpha and TCRbeta cDNA libraries were built by 5'RACE with constant-segment primers, adding sample barcodes and unique molecular identifiers. Trizol reagent was used to extract RNA from every sample. Amplification of the libraries took two PCR steps, and the second step added a second sample barcode plus Illumina TruSeq adapters. Sequencing of libraries was performed on an Illumina NovaSeq with 2 x 150 bp paired-end reads. The study's own analysis went as follows. The reads were demultiplexed and collapsed into UMI-guided consensus sequences using migec v1.2.7. With mixcr v2.1.11, UMI consensuses were aligned to TRA and TRB V and J templates and assembled into clonotypes. Expanded or contracted clonotypes were those called significant by both edgeR and NoisET, with noise models trained on biological replicates. For edgeR calls, the cutoffs were a false discovery rate-adjusted p below 0.01 and a log2 fold-change threshold of 1. As an exploratory analysis of dynamics, max-normalized trajectories of the 1000 most abundant clonotypes were examined with PCA combined with hierarchical clustering. The CD4 or CD8 phenotype of responding clones was assigned using the separately sequenced CD4+ and CD8+ repertoires. Starting from the raw public reads, TCRdb applied fastp trimming at Q25, assembled clones with MiXCR and retained in-frame beta chains. Every entry covers one CDR3 protein and lists the most common genes and DNA from its rows. The V and J calls, along with clone size, are taken from TCRdb and not from the paper's own processing. The sample table shows fewer than 95,000 distinct CDR3 sequences, and approximately 13% are seen once. Of the sample, 25% to 35% is held by the ten largest clones.

Ficoll-Paque density gradient centrifugation was the method used to isolate PBMCs. This clonotype has at least ten counts. This receptor's antigen is unknown. Base qualities are not at hand, and no much larger clone is one base apart. Sequences were obtained from PBMCs or a T cell subset sorted from them (not recorded which). The receptor comes from an adult woman who had mild COVID-19 (a few samples of this study predate the infection). The sample titles of this study are shuffled in the database, so cell type and time point are left out; the donor was told from shared clones.

The CDR3 sequence is CASSGIGAGEQYF. The sequence in DNA is TGTGCCAGCAGCGGCATCGGGGCGGGAGAGCAGTACTTC. Recombination joined TRBV7-9 with TRBJ2-7; the D segment could be TRBD2, given 6 matching bases. Measured from the cysteine to the phenylalanine, the CDR3 is 13 residues long. The CDR3 DNA has 39 bases and is translated from base 1. A distance of 15 bases separates the germline ends of V and J, which lose 5 bases and 7 bases respectively. The germline V gene (reference sequence) supplies CDR1 SEHNR and CDR2 FQNEAQ.